This TCR beta chain derives from a study of shared clonotypes between healthy human individuals (dated by TCRdb to 2020 to 2022). With respect to the entire study: A couple of women and a few men aged 18 to 49 years were included in the cohort. For each donor, CD4 naive and CD4 memory were each given three plates, CD8 naive was given two plates, and CD8 memory was given one plate. To estimate repertoire size and how much clonotypes are shared between individuals, the study performed deep sequencing of blood TCR repertoires from 4 to 6 healthy adults. Libraries were prepared and TCR repertoires were sequenced by different laboratories using diverse techniques, in order to increase sequencing depth and limit assay-specific biases. Per donor, leukapheresis produced somewhere between about 0.9 and 9 billion PBMCs.

CD8 naive samples were CD45RO-negative cells positively selected for CCR7, giving a CD45RA+CCR7+ population that excluded TemRA cells. The donors were healthy, HIV-negative adults with no recently reported acute infections or vaccinations. Every donor was a Caucasian adult residing in Nashville, Tennessee, USA. Blood was collected by leukapheresis, and PBMCs were isolated by Ficoll-Histopaque density gradient centrifugation and then cryopreserved in liquid nitrogen vapor phase. Purity and quantity of every magnetically sorted T cell population were checked by analytical flow cytometry. From each sorted fraction, genomic DNA was isolated and quantified by UV absorbance on a Nanodrop 2000c. Points on this clone: The antigen it binds to is not known. Base qualities are not recorded, but no much larger clone differs from it by a single base.

Overall study outcomes, separate from this receptor: Higher generation probabilities were observed for clonotypes shared by all four sorted-subset donors than for non-shared clonotypes. Around 5.4% of naive CD4, 3.5% of naive CD8, approximately 2% of memory CD4, and 0.4% of memory CD8 clonotypes were shared across several donors. Because the study included a small number of donors, the genetic and exposure-history diversity represented was limited. Even with the large sequencing depth, rarefaction of the sorted-subset datasets indicated that sequencing was incomplete. Larger estimated clonotype richness was generally found for naive subsets than for memory subsets. Sampling was limited to blood, and TCR repertoires in tissue likely differ from TCR repertoires in blood. Pairwise subsampling indicated that sequencing depth was expected to affect the degree of clonotype sharing among donors.

From a lookup of the germline V gene (reference sequence), CDR1 and CDR2 are SEHNR and FQNEAQ. V drops 1 base and J drops 4 bases, leaving 10 bases in between. Including cysteine and phenylalanine, the CDR3 has 14 amino acids. The entry retains the CDR3 DNA only, 42 bases that are in frame from base 1. Using the deep immunoSEQ assay, TCR CDR3 regions were amplified from genomic DNA by multiplex PCR. Extracted genomic DNA from each cell subset was distributed evenly across all wells of several immunoSEQ 96-well plates, and each plate was treated as a replicate. For sorted subsets, around 200 ng genomic DNA, equal to 30,000 or so T cell genomes, was loaded into each replicate PCR. Purified libraries were measured with a Qubit 3.0 fluorometer, size-checked on a Bioanalyzer 2100, and measured again with the KAPA Library Quantification kit. Every immunoSEQ 96-well plate was sequenced on a separate single-read 150-cycle Illumina NextSeq 550 flow cell. Under the source paper's analysis protocol: Because the immunoSEQ output held only junctional sequences and lacked quality scores, the filtering could not match the filtering applied to full-length reads. Sequences were annotated with PyIR, a Python wrapper for IgBLAST v1.9, using IMGT germline references to assign V/J genes and CDR3. Any read was removed if the V/J assignment was weak (E-value above 1e-6), the CDR3 was missing, or the read contained stop codons, out-of-frame junctions, or ambiguous translated residues. V3J clonotypes were defined as sequences sharing an identical inferred V gene, J gene, and CDR3 amino acid sequence. To compute the percentage overlap between repertoires, the number of shared unique clonotypes was divided by the size of the smaller repertoire. Richness of each repertoire was evaluated using RTK rarefaction, the Chao1 estimator, and Recon v2.1 estimates of unobserved clonotypes. For all TCRbeta clonotypes obtained by the gDNA method from four donors, generation probabilities were computed with OLGA. The table comes from immuneACCESS by way of TCRdb, which keeps in-frame sequences with V and J called. Part of the clones is missing from these tables; in studies checked, under half for an unresolved V gene and the rest for unknown reasons. The D gene and trimming were derived from the DNA, and the V and J assignments and clone size from that table. The sample table records about 2.1 million clones; 80% to 95% of these occur just once. The ten largest make up less than 2% of the sample.

The material sequenced was naive CD8+ T cells from PBMCs. Interpreted using the paper, the cell subset or site label stands for: CD45RA+CCR7+. The rearrangement joined TRBV7-9 to TRBJ2-5, with no confidently assigned D gene. This receptor was obtained from a man aged 18 to 29 in good health. Some clones in this sample may be carry-over from other donors' samples. The CDR3 has the sequence CASSLEEFRETQYF. The DNA sequence is as follows: TGTGCCAGCAGCTTAGAGGAATTCCGAGAGACCCAGTACTTC.